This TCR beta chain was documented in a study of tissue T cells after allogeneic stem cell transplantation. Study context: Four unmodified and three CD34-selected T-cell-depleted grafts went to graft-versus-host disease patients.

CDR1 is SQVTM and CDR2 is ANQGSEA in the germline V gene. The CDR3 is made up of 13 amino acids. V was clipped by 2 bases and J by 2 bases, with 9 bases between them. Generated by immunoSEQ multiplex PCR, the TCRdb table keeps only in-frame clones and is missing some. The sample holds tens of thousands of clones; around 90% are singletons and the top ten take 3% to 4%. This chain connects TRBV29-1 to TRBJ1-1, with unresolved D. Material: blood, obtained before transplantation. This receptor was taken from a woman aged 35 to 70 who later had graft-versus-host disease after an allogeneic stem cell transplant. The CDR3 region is CSVEITANTEAFF. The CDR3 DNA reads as TGCAGCGTTGAAATTACAGCAAACACTGAAGCTTTCTTT. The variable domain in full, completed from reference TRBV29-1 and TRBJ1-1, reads SAVISQKPSRDICQRGTSLTIQCQVDSQVTMMFWYRQQPGQSLTLIATANQGSEATYESGFVIDKFPISRPNLTFSTLTVSNMSPEDSSIYLCSVEITANTEAFFGQGTRLTVV.